This T cell receptor (beta chain) came from a study of T-cell reconstitution after alpha-beta-depleted transplantation in children. V was clipped by 1 base and J by 5 bases, with 8 bases between them. This CDR3 is built from 13 residues. CDR1 and CDR2 (germline): LNHNV, YYDKDF (reference sequence). Unique molecular identifiers were built into the TCRbeta library. TCRdb recomputed calls from the PCR reads with MiXCR, one row per CDR3 protein. The sample yields 500,000 to 600,000 distinct CDR3 sequences, about 31% seen once. This sequence was found in a human donor who donated a stem cell graft to a child with aplastic anemia. The V call is TRBV15, the J call TRBJ2-5; D gene unclear. The sample here was PBMCs from the stem cell graft donor, taken from the stem cell graft. CDR3 sequence (DNA): TGTGCCACCAGCAGAGTTAGGCACGAGACCCAGTACTTC. Its translation is CATSRVRHETQYF.